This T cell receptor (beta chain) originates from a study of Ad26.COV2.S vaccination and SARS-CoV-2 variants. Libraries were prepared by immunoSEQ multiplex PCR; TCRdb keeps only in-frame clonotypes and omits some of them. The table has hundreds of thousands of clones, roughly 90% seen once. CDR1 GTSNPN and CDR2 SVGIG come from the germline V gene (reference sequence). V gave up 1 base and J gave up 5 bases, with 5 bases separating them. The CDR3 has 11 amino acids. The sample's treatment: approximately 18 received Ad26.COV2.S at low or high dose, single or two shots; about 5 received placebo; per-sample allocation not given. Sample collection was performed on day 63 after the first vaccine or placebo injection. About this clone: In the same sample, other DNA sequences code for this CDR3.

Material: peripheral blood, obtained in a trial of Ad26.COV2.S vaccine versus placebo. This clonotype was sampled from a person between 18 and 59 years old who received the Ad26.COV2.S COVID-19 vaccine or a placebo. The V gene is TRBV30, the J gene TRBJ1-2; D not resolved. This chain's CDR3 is CAWSAPYGYTF. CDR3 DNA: TGTGCCTGGAGTGCCCCATATGGCTACACCTTC. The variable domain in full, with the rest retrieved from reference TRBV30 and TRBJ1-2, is SQTIHQWPATLVQPVGSPLSLECTVEGTSNPNLYWYRQAAGRGLQLLFYSVGIGQISSEVPQNLSASRPQDRQFILSSKKLLLSDSGFYLCAWSAPYGYTFGSGTRLTVV.